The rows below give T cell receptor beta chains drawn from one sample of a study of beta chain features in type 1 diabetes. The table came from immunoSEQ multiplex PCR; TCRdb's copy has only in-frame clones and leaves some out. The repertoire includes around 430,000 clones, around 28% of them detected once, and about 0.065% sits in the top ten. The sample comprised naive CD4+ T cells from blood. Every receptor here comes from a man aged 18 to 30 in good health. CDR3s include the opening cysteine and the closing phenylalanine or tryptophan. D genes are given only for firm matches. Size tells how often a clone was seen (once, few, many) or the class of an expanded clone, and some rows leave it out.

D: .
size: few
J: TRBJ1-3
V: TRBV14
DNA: TGTGCCAGCAGCCAAGTGGGGGGATACTCTGGAAACACCATATATTTT
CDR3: CASSQVGGYSGNTIYF

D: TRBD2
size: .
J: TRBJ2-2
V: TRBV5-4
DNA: TGTGCCAGCAGCCCTGGGCTAGCGGGAGAACAGAACACCGGGGAGCTGTTTTTT
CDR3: CASSPGLAGEQNTGELFF

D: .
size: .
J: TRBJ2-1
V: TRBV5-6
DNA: TGTGCCAGCAGCTTGTCGGGAAGGGGATACTTCTACAATGAGCAGTTCTTC
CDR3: CASSLSGRGYFYNEQFF

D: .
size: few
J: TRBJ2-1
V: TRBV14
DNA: TGTGCCAGCAGCGGGAGTGAAAATGAGCAGTTCTTC
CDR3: CASSGSENEQFF

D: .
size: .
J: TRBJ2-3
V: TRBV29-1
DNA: TGCAGCGCCAACGGGCCTGGGACAGATACGCAGTATTTT
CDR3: CSANGPGTDTQYF

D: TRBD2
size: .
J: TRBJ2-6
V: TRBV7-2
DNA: TGTGCCAGCAGCCACCTTTCGGGAGGGCCTTATGGGGCCAACGTCCTGACTTTC
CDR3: CASSHLSGGPYGANVLTF

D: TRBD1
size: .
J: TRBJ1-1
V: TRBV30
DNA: TGTGCCTGGAGTGTATCAGGGGGCCAGTACGCTTTCTTT
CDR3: CAWSVSGGQYAFF

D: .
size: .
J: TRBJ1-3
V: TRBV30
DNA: TGTGCCTGGAGTGTACCGGGAAACACCATATATTTT
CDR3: CAWSVPGNTIYF

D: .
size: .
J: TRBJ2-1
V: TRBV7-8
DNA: TGTGCCAGCAGCGCCAGGGTACGGCATGAGCAGTTCTTC
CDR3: CASSARVRHEQFF

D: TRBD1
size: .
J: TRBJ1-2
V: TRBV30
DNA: TGTGCCTGGAGTCAGGGGGGTAGCTATGGCTACACCTTC
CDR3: CAWSQGGSYGYTF

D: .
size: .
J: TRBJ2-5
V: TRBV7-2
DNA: TGTGCCAGCAGCTTTACTCCCGGGACCTGGGAGACCCAGTACTTC
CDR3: CASSFTPGTWETQYF

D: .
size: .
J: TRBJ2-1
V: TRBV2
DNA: TGTGCCAGCAGCGGGACACCCTCGGGATACAATGAGCAGTTCTTC
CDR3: CASSGTPSGYNEQFF

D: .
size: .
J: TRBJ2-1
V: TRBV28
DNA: TGTGCCAGCAGTTTCTTTGGGGGGCCAAGCAATGAGCAGTTCTTC
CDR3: CASSFFGGPSNEQFF

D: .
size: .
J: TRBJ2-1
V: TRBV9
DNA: TGTGCCAGCAGGGGACTCCTAGAGGATGAGCAGTTCTTC
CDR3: CASRGLLEDEQFF

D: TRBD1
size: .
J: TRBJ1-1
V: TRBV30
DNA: TGTGCCTGGAGAAGGACAGGGGGCGCAGGAAATACTGAAGCTTTCTTT
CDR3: CAWRRTGGAGNTEAFF

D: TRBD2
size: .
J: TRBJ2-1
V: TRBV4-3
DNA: TGCGCCAGCAGCCGAAACCCAGCGGGAGTGTCCTACAATGAGCAGTTCTTC
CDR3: CASSRNPAGVSYNEQFF

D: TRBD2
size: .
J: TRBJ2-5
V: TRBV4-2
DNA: TGTGCCAGCAGCCAAGACGGGCTAGCGGGGGAGACCCAGTACTTC
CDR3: CASSQDGLAGETQYF

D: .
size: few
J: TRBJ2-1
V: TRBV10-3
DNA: TGTGCCTCGGGAAGCTCCTACAATGAGCAGTTCTTC
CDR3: CASGSSYNEQFF

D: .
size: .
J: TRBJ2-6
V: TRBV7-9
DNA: TGTGCCAGCAGCGCTAGGACCGTCAGTGGGGCCAACGTCCTGACTTTC
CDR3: CASSARTVSGANVLTF

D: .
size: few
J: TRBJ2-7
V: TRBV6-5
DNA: TGTGCCAGCAGTTACTTGGCTCAGGGATCCTACGAGCAGTACTTC
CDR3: CASSYLAQGSYEQYF

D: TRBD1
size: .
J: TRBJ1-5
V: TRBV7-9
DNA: TGTGCCAGCAGCTACGGGACAGGGTTTCAGCCCCAGCATTTT
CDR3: CASSYGTGFQPQHF

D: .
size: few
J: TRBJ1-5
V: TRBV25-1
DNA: TGTGCCAGCAGCGATTCAGGCCTTTGGGATCAGCCCCAGCATTTT
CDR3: CASSDSGLWDQPQHF

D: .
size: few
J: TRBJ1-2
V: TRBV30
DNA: TGTGCCTGGAGTGTGCTAGGGGCCCATGGCTACACCTTC
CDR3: CAWSVLGAHGYTF

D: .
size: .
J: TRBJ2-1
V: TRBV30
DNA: TGTGCCTGGAGTGGTCTAGTGTACCAGTTCTTC
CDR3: CAWSGLVYQFF

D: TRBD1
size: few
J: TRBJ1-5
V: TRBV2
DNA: TGTGCCAGCAAGGACAGGGCGTCCCGGCAGCCCCAGCATTTT
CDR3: CASKDRASRQPQHF

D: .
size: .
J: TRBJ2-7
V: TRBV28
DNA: TGTGCCAGCAGGGAAACAGGGAGCTCCTACGAGCAGTACTTC
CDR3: CASRETGSSYEQYF

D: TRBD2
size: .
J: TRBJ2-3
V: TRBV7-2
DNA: TGTGCCAGCAGCCCACGGTTGGCGGGAGTCGGCACAGATACGCAGTATTTT
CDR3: CASSPRLAGVGTDTQYF

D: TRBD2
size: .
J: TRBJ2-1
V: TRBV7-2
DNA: TGTGCCAGCAGCTTAGTTTTCGCGGGAGGTAATGAGCAGTTCTTC
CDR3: CASSLVFAGGNEQFF

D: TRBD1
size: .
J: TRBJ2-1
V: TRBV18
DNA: TGTGCCAGCTCACCACCGGGACAGGGGTACTTCTTC
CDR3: CASSPPGQGYFF

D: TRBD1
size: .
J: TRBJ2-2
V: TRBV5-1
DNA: TGCGCCAGCAGCCTGGGACAGGCCACCGGGGAGCTGTTTTTT
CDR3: CASSLGQATGELFF

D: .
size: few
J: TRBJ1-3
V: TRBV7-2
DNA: TGTGCCAGCAGCTTCCCCTTGACAGCTACTGGAAACACCATATATTTT
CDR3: CASSFPLTATGNTIYF

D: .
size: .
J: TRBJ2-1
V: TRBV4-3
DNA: TGCGCCAGCAGCCTGAGGGGTAACGACAATGAGCAGTTCTTC
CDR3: CASSLRGNDNEQFF

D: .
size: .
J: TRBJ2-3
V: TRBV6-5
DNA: TGTGCCAGCAGGCCACAGGGAGGGGGCACAGATACGCAGTATTTT
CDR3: CASRPQGGGTDTQYF

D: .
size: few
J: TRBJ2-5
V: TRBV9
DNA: TGTGCCAGCAGCGTAGCTGGAGGGATCGGGACCCAGTACTTC
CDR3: CASSVAGGIGTQYF

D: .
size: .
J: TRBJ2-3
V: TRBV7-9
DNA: TGTGCCAGCAGCTTCGGAGGAAGCACAGATACGCAGTATTTT
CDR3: CASSFGGSTDTQYF

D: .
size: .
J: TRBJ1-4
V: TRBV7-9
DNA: TGTGCCAGCGTTCGAGACAGCATTAATGAAAAACTGTTTTTT
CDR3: CASVRDSINEKLFF

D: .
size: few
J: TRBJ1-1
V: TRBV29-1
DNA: TGCAGCGTTGAAGGGGGGCGGGGAACTGAAGCTTTCTTT
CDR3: CSVEGGRGTEAFF

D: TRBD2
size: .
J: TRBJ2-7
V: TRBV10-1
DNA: TGCGCCAGCAGTGAGTCCCCCAGCGGGAGGATCCACGAGCAGTACTTC
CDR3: CASSESPSGRIHEQYF

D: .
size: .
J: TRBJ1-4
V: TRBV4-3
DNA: TGCGCCAGCAGCCAGCCCAAGGGATCGGCCATCACGGGAAAACTGTTTTTT
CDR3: CASSQPKGSAITGKLFF

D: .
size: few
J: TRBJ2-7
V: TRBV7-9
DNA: TGTGCCAGCAGCTTGTCGCAAAACTCCTACGAGCAGTACTTC
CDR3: CASSLSQNSYEQYF

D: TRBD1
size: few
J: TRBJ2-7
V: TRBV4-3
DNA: TGCGCCAGCAGCCAAGATACGAACCTTCGGGACAGGGCCTACGAGCAGTACTTC
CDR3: CASSQDTNLRDRAYEQYF

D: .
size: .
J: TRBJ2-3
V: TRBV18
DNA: TGTGCCAGCTCACCACGTCTAGCGGATACGCAGTATTTT
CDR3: CASSPRLADTQYF

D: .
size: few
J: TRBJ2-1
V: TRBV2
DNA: TGTGCCAGCAGTGAACAGGGGCCGATTATGGAGCAGTTCTTC
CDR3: CASSEQGPIMEQFF

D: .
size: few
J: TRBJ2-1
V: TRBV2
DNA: TGTGCCAGCATGATCTACAATGAGCAGTTCTTC
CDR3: CASMIYNEQFF

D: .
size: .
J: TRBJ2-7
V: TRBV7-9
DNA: TGTGCCAGCAGCTTCGGAGGAGGGCGGGGCTCCTACGAGCAGTACTTC
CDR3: CASSFGGGRGSYEQYF

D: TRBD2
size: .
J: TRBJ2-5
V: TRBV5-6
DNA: TGTGCCAGCAGCTTTGTTCGGACTAGCGGGCTACAAGAGACCCAGTACTTC
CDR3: CASSFVRTSGLQETQYF

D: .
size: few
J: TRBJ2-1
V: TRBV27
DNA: TGTGCCAGCAGTCTCAGCTCCTACAATGAGCAGTTCTTC
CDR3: CASSLSSYNEQFF

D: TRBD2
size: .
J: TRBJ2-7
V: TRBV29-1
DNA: TGCAGCGTTGCTCCCAGACTAGCGGGAGAGTACGAGCAGTACTTC
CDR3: CSVAPRLAGEYEQYF

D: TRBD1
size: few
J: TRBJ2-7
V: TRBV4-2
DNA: TGTGCCAGCAGCCAAGACCGACAGGGGCCGGGGCAGTACTTC
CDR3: CASSQDRQGPGQYF

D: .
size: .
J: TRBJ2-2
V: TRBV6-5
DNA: TGTGCCAGCAGTAACATGGGTGCGAACACCGGGGAGCTGTTTTTT
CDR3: CASSNMGANTGELFF

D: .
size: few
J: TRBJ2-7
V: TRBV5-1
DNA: TGCGCCAGCAGCTTGATCGGTCCCTACGAGCAGTACTTC
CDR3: CASSLIGPYEQYF

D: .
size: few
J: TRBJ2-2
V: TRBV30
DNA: TGTGCCTGGAGTGGTTCTAGCCTCGCCACCGGGGAGCTGTTTTTT
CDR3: CAWSGSSLATGELFF

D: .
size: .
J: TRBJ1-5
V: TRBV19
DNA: TGTGCCAGTAGGATCGAGGGGGGGAGCAATCAGCCCCAGCATTTT
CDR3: CASRIEGGSNQPQHF

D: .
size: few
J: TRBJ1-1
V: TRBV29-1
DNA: TGCAGCGTTGACCCAGGGGCTGTAGCTTTCTTT
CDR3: CSVDPGAVAFF